The sequence of this T cell receptor (beta chain) was determined in a study of monozygotic twins with inflammatory bowel disease. TCRdb re-analyzed the 5' RACE reads; it lists each CDR3 protein once, without DNA. The sample data list approximately 160,000 distinct CDR3 sequences. The CDR3 runs 15 residues. The sequenced sample was blood. The J gene is TRBJ1-2, the V gene TRBV12-3 or TRBV12-4; TCRdb outputs TRBD1, but without DNA this stays unchecked. The sequence was collected from a human donor with ulcerative colitis or Crohn's disease, or a healthy co-twin of an affected twin (not recorded which). CDR3 loop: CASSPIGQGAVGYTF.